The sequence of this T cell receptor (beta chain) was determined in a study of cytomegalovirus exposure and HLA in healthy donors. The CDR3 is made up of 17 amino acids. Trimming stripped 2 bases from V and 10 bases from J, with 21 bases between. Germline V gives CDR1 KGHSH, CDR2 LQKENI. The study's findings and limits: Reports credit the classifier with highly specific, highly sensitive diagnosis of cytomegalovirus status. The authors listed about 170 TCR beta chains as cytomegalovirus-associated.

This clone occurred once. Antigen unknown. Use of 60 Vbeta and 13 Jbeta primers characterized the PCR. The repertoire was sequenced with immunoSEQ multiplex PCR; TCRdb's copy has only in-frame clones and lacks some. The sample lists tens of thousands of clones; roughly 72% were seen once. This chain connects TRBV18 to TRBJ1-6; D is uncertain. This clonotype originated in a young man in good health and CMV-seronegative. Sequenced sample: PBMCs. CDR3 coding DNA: TGTGCCAGCTCACCAGCCTCCCGAGACGCGGGTCTCTCACCCCTCCACTTT. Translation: CASSPASRDAGLSPLHF.